The 18 T cell receptor beta chains reported below all come from one sample, sequenced in a study of cytomegalovirus exposure and HLA in healthy donors (dated by TCRdb to the late 2010s). Preparation of the library involved the immunoSEQ multiplex PCR assay. A mixture of 60 forward primers for TCR Vbeta segments and 13 reverse primers for TCR Jbeta segments was used in the multiplex PCR. What TCRdb holds here is the immuneACCESS table cut down to in-frame rearrangements. Part of the clones is not present; checked against another copy, under half of the missing clones reflect an unresolved V gene, and the others are unexplained. The sample table contains 150,000 to 250,000 clones; only one count was recorded for 75% to 85% of them. The ten largest clones capture over 1.5% of the sample. The specimen sequenced was PBMCs. All receptors come from a girl aged 10 to 17 in good health and CMV-seropositive.

The chain joins TRBV11-2 to TRBJ2-2; 11 nucleotides align to TRBD2. The CDR3 contains 17 residues. Unmatched junction bases numbered 5, after V lost 3 bases and J lost 2 bases. The germline gives CDR1 SGHAT, CDR2 FQNNGV. The CDR3 spells CASSFVAGGINTGELFF. The CDR3 coding sequence is TGTGCCAGCAGCTTCGTAGCGGGGGGGATCAACACCGGGGAGCTGTTTTTT.

The V gene is TRBV4-3, the J gene TRBJ1-6; D uncertain. The V gene's germline CDR1 is LGHNA and CDR2 YSLEER. Trimming shortened V by 0 bases and J by 6 bases, and 12 bases separated the two germline ends. This CDR3 has 16 amino acids. CDR3 DNA: TGCGCCAGCAGCCAAGATATTGGACTACCTAATTCACCCCTCCACTTT. Translating it yields CASSQDIGLPNSPLHF.

The chain has TRBV6-1 and TRBJ2-3, with D maybe TRBD2 (6 bases). The CDR3 consists of 14 residues. Germline V lookup: CDR1 MNHNS, CDR2 SASEGT. Trimming stripped 0 bases from V and 4 bases from J, with 8 bases between. This CDR3 is CASSEASGADTQYF. CDR3 coding DNA: TGTGCCAGCAGTGAAGCTTCGGGGGCAGATACGCAGTATTTT.

This clone has a handful of counts. The genes are TRBV18 and TRBJ2-3; 7 nucleotides line up with TRBD1. Germline trimming cut 1 base from V and 6 bases from J; bases unmatched to any gene: 7. CDR3 length: 15 amino acids. The germline CDR1 and CDR2 sequences are KGHSH and LQKENI. CDR3 amino acids: CASSPQGAPSDTQYF. The CDR3 DNA is TGTGCCAGCTCACCACAGGGGGCGCCAAGCGATACGCAGTATTTT. Full variable domain (outside the CDR3, taken from reference TRBV18 and TRBJ2-3): NAGVMQNPRHLVRRRGQEARLRCSPMKGHSHVYWYRQLPEEGLKFMVYLQKENIIDESGMPKERFSAEFPKEGPSILRIQQVVRGDSAAYFCASSPQGAPSDTQYFGPGTRLTVL.

The rearrangement uses TRBV5-1 and TRBJ2-2, with 12 bases that match TRBD2. With V trimmed by 0 bases and J by 6 bases, 3 bases remained unmatched. CDR1 and CDR2 (germline): SGHRS, YFSETQ. This CDR3 region has 16 residues. The CDR3 sequence is CASSLELAGGPGELFF. The CDR3 DNA reads TGCGCCAGCAGCTTGGAACTAGCGGGGGGCCCCGGGGAGCTGTTTTTT.

J is TRBJ2-5 and V is TRBV7-9; 8 bases are shared with TRBD1. The V gene end was trimmed by 5 bases and the J gene end by 2 bases; junction bases not matched to a gene: 10. The CDR3 loop spans 16 amino acids. Germline V CDR1 and CDR2: SEHNR, FQNEAQ (reference sequence). The CDR3 is CASSPRQGSKQETQYF. The CDR3 nucleotides are TGTGCCAGCAGCCCACGACAGGGGTCGAAACAAGAGACCCAGTACTTC. The full variable domain, rest sourced from reference TRBV7-9 and TRBJ2-5, is DTGVSQNPRHKITKRGQNVTFRCDPISEHNRLYWYRQTLGQGPEFLTYFQNEAQLEKSRLLSDRFSAERPKGSFSTLEIQRTEQGDSAMYLCASSPRQGSKQETQYFGPGTRLLVL.

The rearrangement uses TRBV27 and TRBJ2-3; 15 positions match TRBD2. The germline V gene has CDR1 MNHEY and CDR2 SMNVEV (reference sequence). CDR3 length equals 16 residues. J gave up 2 bases and V 7 bases, and 4 bases lay outside the gene matches. CDR3 coding DNA: TGTGCCAGCAAGGGACTAGCGGGGGGTTACACAGATACGCAGTATTTT. Translated: CASKGLAGGYTDTQYF.

This chain links TRBV19 with TRBJ1-4, with 9 positions matching TRBD1. Germline CDR1 LNHDA, CDR2 SQIVND (reference sequence). This CDR3 is built from 15 residues. J was trimmed by 7 bases and V by 3 bases; bases with no gene match: 6. CDR3 sequence (DNA): TGTGCCAGTAGTATCAGCGGGACAGGGATTGAAAAACTGTTTTTT. Translated, it gives CASSISGTGIEKLFF.

J is TRBJ2-7 and V is TRBV10-1, with D perhaps matching TRBD2 (5 bases). This CDR3 is built from 11 residues. The V gene's germline CDR1 is WNHNN and CDR2 SYGVQD (reference sequence). Trimming took 4 bases from V and 5 from J, leaving 6 bases between them. CDR3 residues: CASSGRHEQYF. In DNA, the CDR3 is TGCGCCAGCAGTGGGAGGCACGAGCAGTACTTC.

This chain uses TRBV10-3 with TRBJ1-5; D unresolved. The CDR3 covers 15 residues. Germline-derived CDR1 and CDR2 are ENHRY and SYGVKD. The V end lost 0 bases, the J end lost 4 bases, and 10 bases lay between the germline ends. The CDR3 sequence is CAISESGGGNQPQHF. The CDR3 DNA follows: TGTGCCATCAGTGAGTCTGGAGGTGGGAATCAGCCCCAGCATTTT.

The chain is built from TRBV4-3 and TRBJ2-1, with TRBD2 matching over 10 bases. The CDR3 has 16 residues. The J segment lost 15 bases and the V segment lost 0 bases, leaving 14 bases of the junction unmatched. CDR1 is LGHNA, CDR2 YSLEER, per germline. CDR3 region: CASSQDWAGSGGAWFF. Here the CDR3 DNA reads TGCGCCAGCAGCCAAGATTGGGCGGGGAGCGGGGGGGCATGGTTCTTC.

The gene calls are TRBV15 and TRBJ2-7; 13 nucleotides line up with TRBD2. Per the germline V gene, CDR1 is LNHNV and CDR2 is YYDKDF (reference sequence). CDR3 length: 15 amino acids. The V and J ends lost 0 bases and 7 bases, in that order; junction bases with no gene match: 3. DNA of the CDR3: TGTGCCACCAGCAGAGAACTAGCGGGGGGGTTGGAGCAGTACTTC. Translating gives CATSRELAGGLEQYF.

The gene calls are TRBV6-1 and TRBJ2-3; 10 bases agree with TRBD2. Trimming took 5 bases from V and 2 from J; bases not matched to a gene: 4. Germline CDR1 and CDR2: MNHNS and SASEGT. The length of the CDR3 is 15 residues. In DNA form, the CDR3 reads TGTGCCAGCAGTCGAGCGGGGGGGTACACAGATACGCAGTATTTT. Amino acids: CASSRAGGYTDTQYF.

The chain has TRBV2 and TRBJ1-4; 10 nucleotides match TRBD1. Unmatched junction bases numbered 11, after V lost 4 bases and J lost 0 bases. The CDR3 contains 19 residues. The V gene's germline CDR1 is SNHLY and CDR2 FYNNEI. The CDR3 reads CASSADRGLTPATNEKLFF. CDR3 bases: TGTGCCAGCAGTGCCGACAGGGGGCTAACCCCCGCAACTAATGAAAAACTGTTTTTT.

The chain carries TRBV4-2 and TRBJ2-3, with TRBD2 identical over 11 bases. CDR3 length: 16 residues. The J segment lost 1 base and the V segment lost 3 bases, leaving 3 bases of the junction unmatched. Germline loops: CDR1 LGHNA, CDR2 YNFKEQ. DNA of the CDR3: TGTGCCAGCAGCCACTCACTAGCGGGGGGCACAGATACGCAGTATTTT. It encodes CASSHSLAGGTDTQYF.

The chain couples TRBV5-6 to TRBJ2-1; possible D gene TRBD1, 6 bases. Looked up from germline, CDR1 is SGHDT and CDR2 is YYEEEE. This CDR3 contains 16 residues. Trimming took 4 bases from V and 1 from J, leaving 15 bases between them. The CDR3: CASSPPGTLSYNEQFF. For the CDR3, the DNA is TGTGCCAGCAGCCCCCCCGGGACACTGTCCTACAATGAGCAGTTCTTC.

This clone has a single count. The chain joins TRBV7-2 to TRBJ1-3; unclear D gene. The CDR3 contains 15 residues. V was clipped by 4 bases and J by 5 bases, with 15 bases between them. Germline V gene lookup returns CDR1 SGHTA and CDR2 FQGNSA. This CDR3 is CASSSVVAPRNTIYF. Here the CDR3 DNA reads TGTGCCAGCAGCTCAGTCGTCGCCCCCCGAAACACCATATATTTT.

This clone showed up just once. The chain is built from TRBV11-3 and TRBJ2-1; 8 positions agree with TRBD2. Per germline, CDR1 SGHNT and CDR2 YENEEA. V was clipped by 5 bases and J by 8 bases; unmatched bases: 11. The CDR3 covers 15 residues. CDR3 loop: CASSPPGGSRDEQFF. The CDR3 region has the DNA TGTGCCAGCAGCCCGCCGGGGGGGAGTCGGGATGAGCAGTTCTTC.